The clone carrying this TCR beta chain was seen a few times. What it recognizes is unknown. The V end was cut by 1 base, the J end by 3 bases, with 10 bases between. This CDR3 is 14 amino acids long. Germline-derived CDR1 and CDR2 are SGHNT and YYREEE (reference sequence). The data were taken from a study of cytomegalovirus exposure and HLA in healthy donors. General study points: A classifier reportedly called cytomegalovirus status with high sensitivity and specificity. Within the 100 to 150 validation repertoires, first-cohort TCR clusters tended to co-occur, according to a later analysis.

The donors were part of the roughly 120-subject validation cohort, which stood apart from the roughly 640-subject first cohort. Measured with immunoSEQ multiplex PCR; TCRdb has only the in-frame clones, and not every one. The sample lists 150,000 or so clones, roughly 87% seen once, with about 10% in the top ten. The source is a woman between 18 and 30 years old in good health and CMV-seropositive. The J gene is TRBJ2-5, the V gene TRBV5-4; D unclear. Source material: PBMCs. The CDR3 sequence is CASSLLTFKETQYF. As DNA, the CDR3 is TGTGCCAGCAGCTTGTTGACTTTTAAAGAGACCCAGTACTTC.